Following are 12 T cell receptor beta chains from one sample sequenced in a study of spatial heterogeneity in lung cancer. TCRdb passed the 5' RACE reads through MiXCR, listing each CDR3 protein once. The table lists about 13,000 distinct CDR3 sequences, over 5% of them singletons. Time point denoted: sample taken at primary tumor resection. Whole RNA, isolated from tumor, nontumor lung or frozen PBMC, was sequenced without prior sorting. Sample: lung tumor tissue, taken at surgery. Every receptor here comes from a human donor with early-stage non-small cell lung cancer.

There are many counts of this clonotype. This beta chain is a stray sequence in a library constructed for alpha chains; its clone size is not meaningful. The J gene is TRBJ2-7, the V gene TRBV6-1; D is perhaps TRBD1 (5 bases). V was pared by 3 bases and J by 4 bases, with 10 bases between. Germline V gene data show CDR1 as MNHNS and CDR2 as SASEGT. CDR3 length: 13 residues. The CDR3 DNA reads TGTGCCAGCAGTGAGTCCAGGGCGTACGAGCAGTACTTC. Protein product: CASSESRAYEQYF.

This clonotype was counted many times. As an off-target read in a library built for alpha chains, this beta chain has a frequency of little significance. The genes are TRBV7-6 and TRBJ2-7; D might be TRBD1 (6 bases). The germline V gene has CDR1 SGHVS and CDR2 FNYEAQ. The ends were cut back, 2 bases at V and 6 bases at J, with 17 bases in the middle. This CDR3 has 15 amino acids. CDR3 in DNA: TGTGCCAGCAGCTTACCCGGACAGCTATCGGCCGAGCAGTACTTC. Encoded protein: CASSLPGQLSAEQYF.

This clonotype was observed many times. This beta chain appears as a stray read in a library generated for alpha chains; its size is not informative. The chain has TRBV12-3 or TRBV12-4 and TRBJ2-7, with 7 bases that match TRBD1. Trimming took 6 bases from V and 5 from J; bases not matched to a gene: 7. The CDR3 is 13 amino acids. Here the CDR3 reads CASRRTGAHEQYF. The CDR3 DNA follows: TGTGCCAGCAGGAGGACAGGAGCCCACGAGCAGTACTTC.

This clonotype was picked up a small number of times. Because this beta chain is a stray read in a library intended to capture alpha chains, its abundance should not be given much weight. The chain uses TRBV7-2 and TRBJ2-7; 7 bases align to TRBD1. Germline lookup yields CDR1 SGHTA and CDR2 FQGNSA. The V and J ends lost 5 bases and 3 bases, in that order; junction bases with no gene match: 7. The CDR3 covers 14 residues. The CDR3 sequence is CASSPSRDSYEQYV. CDR3 sequence (DNA): TGTGCCAGCAGCCCGAGCCGGGACAGCTACGAGCAGTACGTC.

This clonotype has ten or more counts. This beta chain is off target for a library built for alpha chains, so its abundance means little. The rearrangement joins TRBV20-1 to TRBJ2-1, with 11 positions matching TRBD2. V lost 3 bases, J lost 5 bases, and 12 bases stayed unmatched. The CDR3 covers 17 residues. Germline V gene lookup returns CDR1 DFQATT and CDR2 SNEGSKA (reference sequence). Written as DNA, the CDR3 is TGCAGTGCTAGTCGCGTCCATCGACTAGCGGGGCACAATGAGCAGTTCTTC. This sequence encodes CSASRVHRLAGHNEQFF.

Notes on this clonotype: In a library made to pick up alpha chains, this beta chain is a stray read with a size that means little. The gene calls are TRBV27 and TRBJ2-2; no firm D call. CDR3 size: 13 residues. Germline values: CDR1 MNHEY, CDR2 SMNVEV (reference sequence). Trimming shortened V by 4 bases and J by 2 bases, and 5 bases separated the two germline ends. CDR3 residues: CASSSLNTGELFF. CDR3 nucleotides: TGTGCCAGCAGTTCATTAAACACCGGGGAGCTGTTTTTT.

This clonotype was counted many times. This beta chain lies outside the target of a library built for alpha chains; its clone size means little. The chain is built from TRBV7-2 and TRBJ1-1; unclear D gene. This CDR3 contains 13 residues. Germline V gene data show CDR1 as SGHTA and CDR2 as FQGNSA. V dropped 4 bases and J dropped 3 bases, with 9 bases sitting between them. The CDR3 sequence is CASSSIGYTEAFF. CDR3 nucleotides: TGTGCCAGCAGCTCCATAGGTTACACTGAAGCTTTCTTT.

This clonotype was seen at least ten times. This beta chain lies outside the target of a library built for alpha chains; its clone size means little. The chain combines TRBV10-2 with TRBJ1-1, with 7 bases that match TRBD1. V lost 3 bases and J lost 5; bases outside the gene matches: 9. CDR3 length equals 15 residues. Germline-derived CDR1 and CDR2 are WSHSY and SAAADI. The CDR3 spells CASSDWGQKGTEAFF. Written as DNA, the CDR3 is TGCGCCAGCAGTGATTGGGGACAGAAGGGGACTGAAGCTTTCTTT.

This clonotype was detected many times. Within a library made for alpha chains, this beta chain is off target, and its count is uninformative. The chain employs TRBV12-3 or TRBV12-4 and TRBJ2-2; TRBD1 agrees at 10 bases. Trimming at V came to 5 bases and at J to 5 bases, leaving 5 bases not matched to a gene. CDR3 length: 15 amino acids. The CDR3 nucleotides are TGTGCCAGCAGTCCCGACAGGGGGCGGACCGGGGAGCTGTTTTTT. It encodes CASSPDRGRTGELFF.

The sample holds many counts of this clonotype. The library was built for alpha chains, so this beta chain is an off-target read and its size means little. The rearrangement uses TRBV6-1 and TRBJ2-3; 7 bases map to TRBD2. CDR3 length equals 15 residues. Per the germline V gene, CDR1 is MNHNS and CDR2 is SASEGT. V gave up 4 bases and J gave up 2 bases; unmatched junction bases: 6. The DNA of the CDR3 is TGTGCCAGCAGTGCGGGGGGACTACACACAGATACGCAGTATTTT. It translates to CASSAGGLHTDTQYF.

Only a few counts were recorded for this clonotype. Found in a library prepared for alpha chains, this beta chain is an off-target read, and its abundance has little meaning. The V gene is TRBV6-5, the J gene TRBJ1-6; the match to TRBD1 covers 9 bases. Germline V gene sequence: CDR1 MNHEY, CDR2 SVGAGI. This CDR3 is 14 amino acids long. J was trimmed by 10 bases and V by 6 bases; bases with no gene match: 7. CDR3 residues: CASSGQGNVSPLHF. In nucleotides, the CDR3 is TGTGCCAGCAGCGGACAGGGGAACGTATCACCCCTCCACTTT.

This clonotype was seen at least ten times. Little can be read into the size of this beta chain, an off-target read in a library designed for alpha chains. This chain joins TRBV5-1 and TRBJ1-3; no firm D call. The germline V gene encodes CDR1 SGHRS and CDR2 YFSETQ. The CDR3 is made up of 14 amino acids. V lost 4 bases to trimming and J lost 3 bases, with 11 bases between them. CDR3 protein: CASSPKEGGNTIYF. For the CDR3, the DNA is TGCGCCAGCAGCCCGAAGGAGGGTGGAAACACCATATATTTT.